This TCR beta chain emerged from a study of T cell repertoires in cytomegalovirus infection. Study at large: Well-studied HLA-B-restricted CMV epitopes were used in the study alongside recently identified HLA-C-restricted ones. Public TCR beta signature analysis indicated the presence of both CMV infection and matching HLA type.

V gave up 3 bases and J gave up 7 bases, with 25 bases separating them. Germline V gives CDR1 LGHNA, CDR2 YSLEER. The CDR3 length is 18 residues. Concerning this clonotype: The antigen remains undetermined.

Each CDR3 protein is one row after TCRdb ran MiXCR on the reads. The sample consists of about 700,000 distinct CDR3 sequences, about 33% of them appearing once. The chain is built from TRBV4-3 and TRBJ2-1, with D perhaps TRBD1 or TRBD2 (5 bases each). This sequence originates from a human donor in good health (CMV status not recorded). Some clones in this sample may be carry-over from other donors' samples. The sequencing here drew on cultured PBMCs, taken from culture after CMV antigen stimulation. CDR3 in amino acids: CASSQTDRGPRRGNEQFF. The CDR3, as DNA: TGCGCCAGCAGCCAGACAGATAGGGGTCCCCGAAGAGGGAATGAGCAGTTCTTC.